The 20 T cell receptor beta chains below all came from one sample that was sequenced in a study of blood T cells in healthy people across ages (dated by TCRdb to between 2014 and 2016). Libraries were prepared through 5' RACE. Sequencing relied on an Illumina HiSeq 2500. A second PCR of roughly 7 to 11 cycles was performed with a sample-barcoded 5' primer and a J-beta primer mix. In-frame beta chains were kept once TCRdb had trimmed the public reads at Q25 with fastp and called clones with MiXCR. Records with the same CDR3 protein are collapsed into one entry carrying the most frequent genes and DNA. The sample records approximately 670,000 distinct CDR3 sequences, 35% to 50% of which are singletons. About 32% of the sample is held by the ten biggest clonotypes. Source material: blood. These TCRs come from a man aged 80 or over in good health.

Note on this clonotype: A read error may explain this, as a much larger clone is one base away. This rearrangement joins TRBV7-9 to TRBJ2-3; 10 positions agree with TRBD2. The CDR3 is made up of 14 amino acids. V was clipped by 5 bases and J by 10 bases; unmatched bases: 9. The germline V gene has CDR1 SEHNR and CDR2 FQNEAQ (reference sequence). The CDR3 bases are TGTGCCAGCAGCGTAGGACTAGCGGCGGATGCGCAGTATTTT. Its translation: CASSVGLAADAQYF.

In its sample, this clonotype was seen a few times. The chain employs TRBV20-1 and TRBJ2-7; D unclear. Trimming cost V 4 bases and J 2 bases, with 15 bases left between them. Per the germline V gene, CDR1 is DFQATT and CDR2 is SNEGSKA (reference sequence). The CDR3 extends over 14 amino acids. The CDR3 loop is CSANPPGGTYEQYF. The DNA for the CDR3 is TGCAGTGCTAACCCACCCGGCGGAACCTACGAGCAGTACTTC.

This clonotype was detected only once. The gene calls are TRBV5-1 and TRBJ1-2, with no clear D. V was cut by 0 bases and J by 7 bases, with 10 bases left in between. This CDR3 region has 13 residues. Germline assignment: CDR1 SGHRS and CDR2 YFSETQ. This CDR3 reads CASSLVGALGYTF. As DNA, the CDR3 is TGCGCCAGCAGCTTGGTAGGCGCCCTTGGCTACACCTTC.

This clonotype was observed a few times. The V and J genes are TRBV3-1 and TRBJ1-6; possible D gene TRBD1, 5 bases. Per the germline V gene, CDR1 is LGHDT and CDR2 is YNNKEL (reference sequence). The CDR3 is 16 residues long. The ends were cut back, 0 bases at V and 6 bases at J, with 12 bases in the middle. CDR3 sequence reads: CASSQDAPGPNSPLHF. The DNA of the CDR3 is TGTGCCAGCAGCCAAGATGCTCCAGGGCCTAATTCACCCCTCCACTTT.

The rearrangement joins TRBV10-3 to TRBJ1-3; no firm D call. This CDR3 is 14 amino acids long. Trimming shortened V by 3 bases and J by 5 bases, and 11 bases separated the two germline ends. The germline V gene has CDR1 ENHRY and CDR2 SYGVKD. CDR3 amino acids: CAISEGGSRNTIYF. The CDR3, as DNA: TGTGCCATCAGTGAAGGCGGGAGCCGAAACACCATATATTTT.

This clonotype was detected a few times. CDR3 amino acids: CSARDRWTEQFF. The CDR3 region has the DNA TGCAGTGCTAGAGATCGCTGGACTGAGCAGTTCTTC. The rearrangement links TRBV20-1 to TRBJ2-1; no firm D call. Germline values: CDR1 DFQATT, CDR2 SNEGSKA (reference sequence). V shed 0 bases and J shed 9 bases, with 9 bases lying between them. The CDR3 is made up of 12 amino acids.

The chain employs TRBV12-3 or TRBV12-4 and TRBJ2-1; TRBD2 agrees at 14 bases. Trimming cost V 6 bases and J 11 bases; bases outside gene matches: 9. There are 15 residues in the CDR3. The CDR3: CASSPGTSGRNKQFF. The CDR3 DNA reads TGTGCCAGCAGCCCCGGGACTAGCGGGAGAAACAAGCAGTTCTTC.

V is TRBV7-9 and J is TRBJ1-2; 7 nucleotides agree with TRBD1. The CDR3 contains 14 residues. V shed 3 bases, J shed 6 bases, and the junction held 7 bases outside the gene matches. CDR1 is SEHNR, CDR2 FQNEAQ, per germline (reference sequence). As DNA, the CDR3 is TGTGCCAGCAGCTTCATGGACAGGTCGGATGGCTACACCTTC. It yields the protein CASSFMDRSDGYTF.

This clonotype was detected ten times or more. V is TRBV11-2 and J is TRBJ2-1, with 7 bases fitting TRBD2. The CDR3 runs 14 residues. Germline CDR1 is SGHAT and CDR2 is FQNNGV. V was clipped by 4 bases and J by 4 bases; unmatched bases: 4. The CDR3 reads CASSSSGVYNEQFF. The CDR3, as DNA: TGTGCCAGCAGCTCGAGCGGGGTTTACAATGAGCAGTTCTTC.

V gene TRBV5-1 combines with J gene TRBJ2-3; 13 positions match TRBD2. CDR3 length: 17 amino acids. J was trimmed by 2 bases and V by 0 bases; bases with no gene match: 3. Germline loops: CDR1 SGHRS, CDR2 YFSETQ. The CDR3 bases are TGCGCCAGCAGCTTGGAAGGGACTAGCGGGATCACAGATACGCAGTATTTT. Encoded protein: CASSLEGTSGITDTQYF.

The chain links TRBV11-1 to TRBJ1-2, with a possible D match to TRBD1 (5 bases). V gave up 5 bases and J gave up 7 bases, with 20 bases separating them. CDR1 is SGHAT and CDR2 is FQDESV in the germline V gene (reference sequence). The CDR3 sequence is 15 residues long. CDR3 bases: TGTGCCAGCAGCCTTGATTGGGCCAGGGTTCTTGGCTACACCTTC. This codes for CASSLDWARVLGYTF.

Worth noting for this clonotype: A clone one base away is much larger, so this may be a read error. The chain employs TRBV7-2 and TRBJ2-1, with TRBD2 matching over 7 bases. The CDR3 has 15 amino acids. CDR1 SGHTA and CDR2 FQGNSA come from the germline V gene. V lost 1 base and J lost 3; bases outside the gene matches: 3. CDR3 DNA: TGTGCCAGCAGCTTAGGGGCTAGCGGCTACAATGAGCAGTTCTTC. Translation: CASSLGASGYNEQFF.

This rearrangement joins TRBV11-3 to TRBJ2-4; TRBD1 matches 9 bases. CDR1 and CDR2 (germline): SGHNT, YENEEA. The CDR3 runs 14 residues. After removal of 4 bases from V and 7 bases from J, the junction contained 5 bases not matched to a gene. This chain's CDR3 is CASSSGQGTNIQYF. In nucleotides, the CDR3 is TGTGCCAGCAGCTCTGGACAGGGGACGAACATTCAGTACTTC.

V and J are TRBV2 and TRBJ1-1; the D is unclear. Germline V gene sequence: CDR1 SNHLY, CDR2 FYNNEI. Trimming cost V 0 bases and J 4 bases, with 9 bases left between them. The CDR3 covers 14 residues. The CDR3 coding sequence is TGTGCCAGCAGTGAAGCGTACAGCTTCACTGAAGCTTTCTTT. It encodes CASSEAYSFTEAFF.

Remarks on this clonotype: At one end the junction does not follow the germline gene, possibly because of a read error. The rearrangement uses TRBV6-6 and TRBJ1-1, with TRBD1 identical over 7 bases. Germline CDR1 MNHNY, CDR2 SVGAGI (reference sequence). The CDR3 length is 17 residues. CDR3 nucleotide sequence: TGTGCCGGCAGTTACCCCCAGGGGGGTGGACGGAACACTGAAGCTTTCTTT. Its protein product is CAGSYPQGGGRNTEAFF.

V usage is TRBV12-3 or TRBV12-4 and J usage is TRBJ2-3, with D perhaps matching TRBD2 (6 bases). The CDR3 is 15 amino acids. Trimming stripped 4 bases from V and 6 bases from J, with 17 bases between. The CDR3 protein is CASSSPRAGADTQYF. As DNA, the CDR3 is TGTGCCAGCAGTTCTCCCAGAGCGGGCGCGGATACGCAGTATTTT.

The chain has TRBV20-1 and TRBJ1-2, with unresolved D. This CDR3 region has 15 residues. The V gene's germline CDR1 is DFQATT and CDR2 SNEGSKA (reference sequence). The V and J ends lost 6 bases and 2 bases respectively, with 19 bases between them. In DNA form, the CDR3 reads TGCAGTGCGGGCTTAAAGGGAACGGGAAACTATGGCTACACCTTC. Translation gives CSAGLKGTGNYGYTF.

This clonotype was recorded a few times. The genes are TRBV29-1 and TRBJ1-5; 10 bases align to TRBD1. V gave up 6 bases and J gave up 3 bases; unmatched junction bases: 5. Germline V gives CDR1 SQVTM, CDR2 ANQGSEA. The CDR3 spans 14 residues. The CDR3 protein is CSVAGTGANQPQHF. The CDR3 DNA reads as TGCAGCGTCGCCGGGACAGGGGCCAATCAGCCCCAGCATTTT. Full variable domain (outside the CDR3, taken from reference TRBV29-1 and TRBJ1-5): SAVISQKPSRDICQRGTSLTIQCQVDSQVTMMFWYRQQPGQSLTLIATANQGSEATYESGFVIDKFPISRPNLTFSTLTVSNMSPEDSSIYLCSVAGTGANQPQHFGDGTRLSIL.

Ten or more counts support this clonotype. This sequence joins TRBV28 and TRBJ2-3; maybe TRBD2 (5 bases). CDR1 MDHEN and CDR2 SYDVKM come from the germline V gene. V was pared by 3 bases and J by 4 bases, with 14 bases between. The CDR3 is 15 residues long. In nucleotides, the CDR3 is TGTGCCAGCAGTTTTCCGGGCGGGTCGGCAGATACGCAGTATTTT. The encoded protein is CASSFPGGSADTQYF.

The chain uses TRBV2 and TRBJ2-7; D remains unclear. This CDR3 has 11 residues. Germline V CDR1 and CDR2: SNHLY, FYNNEI. V was clipped by 5 bases and J by 7 bases, with 9 bases between them. DNA of the CDR3: TGTGCCAGCAGTCCTTCTCGGGAGCAGTACTTC. Amino acids: CASSPSREQYF.